These 20 T cell receptor beta chains share one sample of origin, sequenced in a study of T cells in Graves' hyperthyroidism and ophthalmopathy. RNA transcripts served as the template for amplifying TCR beta CDR3 regions. When the TCR CDR3 underwent first-round RT-PCR, the HTBI primer set was used. From the multiplex PCR reads, TCRdb called clonotypes with MiXCR, one entry per CDR3 protein. The table shows 300,000 to 350,000 distinct CDR3 sequences, with around 17% occurring only once. Material for sequencing was blood. These receptors were taken from a young man with Graves' hyperthyroidism.

The chain combines TRBV6-1 with TRBJ2-3, with 8 bases lining up with TRBD2. Unmatched junction bases numbered 4, after V lost 7 bases and J lost 1 base. Germline CDR1 is MNHNS and CDR2 is SASEGT. CDR3 size: 14 residues. The CDR3 loop is CASTPLAGTDTQYF. Here the CDR3 DNA reads TGTGCCAGCACACCACTAGCGGGCACAGATACGCAGTATTTT.

Ten or more counts support this clonotype. This chain uses TRBV18 with TRBJ2-3, with 9 bases that match TRBD2. The CDR3 runs 16 residues. Trimming removed 3 bases from V and 9 bases from J; junction bases left unmatched: 13. Germline CDR1 and CDR2: KGHSH and LQKENI. This CDR3 is CASSPSAGGPSGTQYF. DNA of the CDR3: TGTGCCAGCTCACCGTCGGCGGGAGGGCCTTCCGGGACGCAGTATTTT.

The rearrangement uses TRBV12-3 or TRBV12-4 and TRBJ1-5; 10 bases map to TRBD1. J gave up 5 bases and V 3 bases, and 4 bases lay outside the gene matches. The CDR3 is made up of 15 amino acids. The CDR3 region is CASSFPGTGDQPQHF. CDR3 nucleotides: TGTGCCAGCAGTTTTCCGGGGACAGGGGATCAGCCCCAGCATTTT.

This chain connects TRBV20-1 to TRBJ2-1; the D gene is possibly TRBD2 (6 bases). There are 12 residues in the CDR3. Germline loops: CDR1 DFQATT, CDR2 SNEGSKA (reference sequence). Trimming pared 6 bases from V and 9 bases from J, leaving 15 bases between. DNA for the CDR3: TGCAGTGCCCGCGCCGGGGGTGGTGAGCAGTTCTTC. This codes for CSARAGGGEQFF.

This clonotype was detected a few times. CDR3 region: CASTGIRDWNQPQHF. In nucleotides, the CDR3 is TGTGCCAGCACAGGGATTAGGGACTGGAATCAGCCCCAGCATTTT. The chain couples TRBV6-1 to TRBJ1-5; a weak D match, TRBD1 (5 bases). CDR3 length: 15 residues. The germline V and J ends were trimmed by 7 bases and 4 bases, with 17 bases remaining between them. Germline V gene sequence: CDR1 MNHNS, CDR2 SASEGT.

This clonotype was picked up a small number of times. V usage is TRBV5-1 and J usage is TRBJ2-2; D gene ambiguous. Trimming removed 4 bases from V and 4 bases from J, with 11 bases in between. CDR1 is SGHRS and CDR2 is YFSETQ in the germline V gene. The CDR3 is 14 residues long. Written as DNA, the CDR3 is TGCGCCAGCAGCGACCTTCGAGTCACCGGGGAGCTGTTTTTT. Translating gives CASSDLRVTGELFF.

Remarks on this clonotype: Since a much larger clone is just one base distant, this may be a read error. The chain's CDR3 is CSVAVGLNTKAFF. The CDR3 DNA reads as TGCAGCGTTGCAGTAGGGCTGAACACTAAAGCTTTCTTT. This rearrangement joins TRBV29-1 to TRBJ1-1; D call uncertain. CDR1 and CDR2 (germline): SQVTM, ANQGSEA. CDR3 length: 13 residues.

This rearrangement joins TRBV12-5 to TRBJ2-1, with 8 nucleotides matching TRBD2. This CDR3 spans 16 amino acids. J was trimmed by 7 bases and V by 6 bases; bases with no gene match: 14. Germline CDR1 reads LGHNT; CDR2 reads FRNRAP. CDR3 protein: CASGPPGTRGGNEQFF. CDR3 nucleotide sequence: TGTGCTAGTGGCCCACCCGGGACTAGAGGCGGGAATGAGCAGTTCTTC.

The chain joins TRBV7-9 to TRBJ1-5; D unclear. Germline V gene data show CDR1 as SEHNR and CDR2 as FQNEAQ (reference sequence). CDR3 size: 12 residues. V dropped 5 bases and J dropped 6 bases, with 8 bases sitting between them. Here the CDR3 reads CASSLTVQPQHF. The CDR3 region has the DNA TGTGCCAGCAGCCTCACGGTTCAGCCCCAGCATTTT.

This clonotype was counted ten times or more. The chain combines TRBV30 with TRBJ2-1; possible D gene TRBD2, 6 bases. Germline loops: CDR1 GTSNPN, CDR2 SVGIG (reference sequence). CDR3 size: 14 residues. With 5 bases removed from V and 6 bases from J, the gap between germline ends came to 17 bases. CDR3 nucleotide sequence: TGTGCCTGGGGCAACGGCTTGACTAGCAATGAGCAGTTCTTC. Protein: CAWGNGLTSNEQFF.

This clonotype appeared a few times. The chain combines TRBV5-6 with TRBJ2-2; D unclear. This CDR3 has 15 amino acids. Trimming took off 0 bases at V and 4 bases at J, with 10 bases between the two ends. Germline CDR1 is SGHDT and CDR2 is YYEEEE. The CDR3 DNA sequence: TGTGCCAGCAGCTTGGTTCCCTGGGGCACCGGGGAGCTGTTTTTT. This codes for CASSLVPWGTGELFF.

This clonotype was recorded many times. This chain connects TRBV28 to TRBJ1-5, with TRBD1 as a possible D gene (5 bases). CDR1 and CDR2 (germline): MDHEN, SYDVKM. V gave up 5 bases and J gave up 4 bases, with 15 bases separating them. The CDR3 length is 15 residues. CDR3 region: CASSLRRDGNQPQHF. The CDR3 region has the DNA TGTGCCAGCAGTCTACGACGGGACGGTAATCAGCCCCAGCATTTT.

This clonotype was detected a few times. This sequence joins TRBV19 and TRBJ1-3; no definite D call. Trimming removed 6 bases from V and 0 bases from J, with 12 bases in between. Germline loops: CDR1 LNHDA, CDR2 SQIVND (reference sequence). This CDR3 has 15 amino acids. The CDR3 here is CASRTDGVSGNTIYF. The CDR3 DNA follows: TGTGCCAGTAGAACCGACGGAGTCTCTGGAAACACCATATATTTT.

The sample holds a few counts of this clonotype. The rearrangement joins TRBV6-5 to TRBJ2-7, with D maybe TRBD2 (6 bases). The germline V gene has CDR1 MNHEY and CDR2 SVGAGI. The length of the CDR3 is 11 residues. V lost 2 bases, J lost 9 bases, and 8 bases lay in between. The CDR3 region is CASSYGSGQYF. For the CDR3, the DNA is TGTGCCAGCAGTTACGGTAGCGGGCAGTACTTC.

This clonotype was seen a handful of times. This sequence joins TRBV27 and TRBJ2-5; perhaps TRBD1 as D (6 bases). Germline-derived CDR1 and CDR2 are MNHEY and SMNVEV (reference sequence). This CDR3 is 14 amino acids long. V was clipped by 3 bases and J by 1 base, with 9 bases between them. The CDR3 region has the DNA TGTGCCAGCAGTTTCGTAGGGGGCCAAGAGACCCAGTACTTC. It is translated as CASSFVGGQETQYF.

This clonotype has a handful of counts. The genes are TRBV15 and TRBJ2-2, with 8 positions matching TRBD2. CDR1 and CDR2 (germline): LNHNV, YYDKDF (reference sequence). V dropped 2 bases and J dropped 6; count of bases not matched to a gene: 5. The length of the CDR3 is 15 residues. CDR3 sequence reads: CATSRRAGVPGELFF. The CDR3 nucleotides read TGTGCCACCAGCAGACGAGCGGGAGTCCCCGGGGAGCTGTTTTTT.

This clonotype appeared many times. The rearrangement links TRBV3-1 to TRBJ2-2; D might be TRBD2 (6 bases). CDR3 size: 13 residues. Germline V gives CDR1 LGHDT, CDR2 YNNKEL (reference sequence). V lost 1 base, J lost 6 bases, and 6 bases lay in between. DNA for the CDR3: TGTGCCAGCAGCCAAGCTAGCGCCGGGGAGCTGTTTTTT. It is translated as CASSQASAGELFF. Filled out from reference TRBV3-1 and TRBJ2-2, the complete variable domain reads DTAVSQTPKYLVTQMGNDKSIKCEQNLGHDTMYWYKQDSKKFLKIMFSYNNKELIINETVPNRFSPKSPDKAHLNLHINSLELGDSAVYFCASSQASAGELFFGEGSRLTVL.

This clonotype was counted ten times or more. The CDR3, as DNA: TGCAGCGGCCGACTAGCGGGAGAGGGTGAGCAGTTCTTC. Its protein is CSGRLAGEGEQFF. The rearrangement links TRBV29-1 to TRBJ2-1, with 12 bases that match TRBD2. Losses at the gene ends were 7 bases for V and 9 bases for J; bases not matched to a gene: 7. CDR1 is SQVTM, CDR2 ANQGSEA, per germline. This CDR3 spans 13 amino acids.

V usage is TRBV12-3 or TRBV12-4 and J usage is TRBJ1-6, with 7 bases matching TRBD1. There are 14 residues in the CDR3. The ends lost 6 bases at V and 2 bases at J; junction bases unmatched: 1. The CDR3 nucleotides read TGTGCCAGCAGGACAGGGCCCTATAATTCACCCCTCCACTTT. It is translated as CASRTGPYNSPLHF.

This clonotype was counted at least ten times. The CDR3 bases are TGTGCCAGCAGCCAAGTTCTTACTAGTTCCTACAATGAGCAGTTCTTC. This translates into CASSQVLTSSYNEQFF. The genes are TRBV3-1 and TRBJ2-1, with a possible D match to TRBD2 (5 bases). This CDR3 comprises 16 residues. The V gene lost 1 base and the J gene lost 1 base, with 11 bases spanning the gap. The germline CDR1 and CDR2 sequences are LGHDT and YNNKEL (reference sequence).